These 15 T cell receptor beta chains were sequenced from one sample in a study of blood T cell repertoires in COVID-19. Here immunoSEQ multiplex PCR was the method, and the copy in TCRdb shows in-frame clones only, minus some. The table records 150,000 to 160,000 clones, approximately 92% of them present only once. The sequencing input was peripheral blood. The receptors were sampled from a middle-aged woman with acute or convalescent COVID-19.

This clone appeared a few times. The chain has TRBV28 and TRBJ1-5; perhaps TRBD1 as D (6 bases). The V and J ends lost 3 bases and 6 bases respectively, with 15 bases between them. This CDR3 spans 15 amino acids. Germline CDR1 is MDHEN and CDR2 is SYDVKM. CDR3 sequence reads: CASSLGGLGFQPQHF. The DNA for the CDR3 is TGTGCCAGCAGTTTGGGGGGGCTGGGGTTTCAGCCCCAGCATTTT.

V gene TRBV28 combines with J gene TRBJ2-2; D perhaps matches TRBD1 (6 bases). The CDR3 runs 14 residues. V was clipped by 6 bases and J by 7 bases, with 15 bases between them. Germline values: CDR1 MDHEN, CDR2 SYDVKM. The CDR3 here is CASRTTGIHGELFF. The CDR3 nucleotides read TGTGCCAGCAGGACGACAGGAATCCACGGGGAGCTGTTTTTT.

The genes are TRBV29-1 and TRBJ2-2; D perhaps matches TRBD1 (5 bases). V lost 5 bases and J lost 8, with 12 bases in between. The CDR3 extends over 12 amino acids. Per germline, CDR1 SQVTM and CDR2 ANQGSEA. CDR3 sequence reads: CSVNRQPGELFF. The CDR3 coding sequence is TGCAGCGTTAATAGACAGCCGGGGGAGCTGTTTTTT.

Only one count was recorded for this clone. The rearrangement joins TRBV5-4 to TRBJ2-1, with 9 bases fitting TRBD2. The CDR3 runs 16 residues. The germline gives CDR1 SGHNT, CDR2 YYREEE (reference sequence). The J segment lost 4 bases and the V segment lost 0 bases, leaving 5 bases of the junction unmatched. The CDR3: CASSLGGGAEYNEQFF. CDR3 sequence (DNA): TGTGCCAGCAGCTTGGGCGGGGGGGCAGAGTACAATGAGCAGTTCTTC.

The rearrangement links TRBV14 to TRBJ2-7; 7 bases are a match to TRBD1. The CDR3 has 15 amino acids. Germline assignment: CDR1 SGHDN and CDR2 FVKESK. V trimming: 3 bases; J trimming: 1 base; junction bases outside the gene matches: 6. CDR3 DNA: TGTGCCAGCAGCCAGGTGACAGGGACGTCCTACGAGCAGTACTTC. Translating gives CASSQVTGTSYEQYF.

The CDR3 spells CASSDRDRAGELFF. DNA of the CDR3: TGTGCCAGCAGTGACCGGGACAGGGCCGGGGAGCTGTTTTTT. The V call is TRBV6-4, the J call TRBJ2-2, with 9 bases lining up with TRBD1. CDR1 is MRHNA and CDR2 is SNTAGT in the germline V gene. The CDR3 loop spans 14 amino acids. Unmatched junction bases numbered 1, after V lost 2 bases and J lost 6 bases.

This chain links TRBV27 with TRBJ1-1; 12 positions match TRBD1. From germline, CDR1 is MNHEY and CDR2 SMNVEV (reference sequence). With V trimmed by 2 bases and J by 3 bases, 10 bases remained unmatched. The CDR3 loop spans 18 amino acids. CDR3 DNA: TGTGCCAGCAGTTTACATCAGGGACAGGGGGCCCGGGACACTGAAGCTTTCTTT. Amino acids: CASSLHQGQGARDTEAFF.

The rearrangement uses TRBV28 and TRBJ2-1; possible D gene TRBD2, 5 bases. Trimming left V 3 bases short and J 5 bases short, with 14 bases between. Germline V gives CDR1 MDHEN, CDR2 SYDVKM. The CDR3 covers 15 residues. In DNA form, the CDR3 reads TGTGCCAGCAGTTTCCCCCCGGGGTTCAACAATGAGCAGTTCTTC. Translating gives CASSFPPGFNNEQFF.

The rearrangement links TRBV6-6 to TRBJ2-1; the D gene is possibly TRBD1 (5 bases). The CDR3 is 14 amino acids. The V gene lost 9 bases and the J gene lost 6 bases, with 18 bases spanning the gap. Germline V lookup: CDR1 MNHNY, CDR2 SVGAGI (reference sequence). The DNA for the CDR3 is TGTGCCAGAAAAATAGGGGCACCTGCCAATGAGCAGTTCTTC. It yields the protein CARKIGAPANEQFF.

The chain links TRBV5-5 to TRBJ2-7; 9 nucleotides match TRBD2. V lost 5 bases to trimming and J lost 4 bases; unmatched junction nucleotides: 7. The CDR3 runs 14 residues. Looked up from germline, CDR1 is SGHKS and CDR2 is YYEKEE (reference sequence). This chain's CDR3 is CASSPASGIYEQYF. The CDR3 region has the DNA TGTGCCAGCAGTCCGGCTAGCGGGATATACGAGCAGTACTTC.

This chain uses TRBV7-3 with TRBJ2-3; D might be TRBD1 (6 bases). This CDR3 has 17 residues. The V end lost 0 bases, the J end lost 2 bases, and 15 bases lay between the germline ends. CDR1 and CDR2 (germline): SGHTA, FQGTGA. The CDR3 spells CASSLTGASSTTDTQYF. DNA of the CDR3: TGTGCCAGCAGCTTAACGGGGGCCTCATCAACCACAGATACGCAGTATTTT.

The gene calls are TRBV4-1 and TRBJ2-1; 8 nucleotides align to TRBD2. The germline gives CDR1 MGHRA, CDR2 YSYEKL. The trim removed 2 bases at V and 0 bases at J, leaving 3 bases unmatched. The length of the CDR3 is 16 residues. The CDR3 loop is CASSQSSGSSYNEQFF. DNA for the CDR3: TGCGCCAGCAGCCAATCAAGCGGGAGCTCCTACAATGAGCAGTTCTTC.

CDR3 sequence: CASSFTVTTEAFF. The DNA of the CDR3 is TGTGCCAGCAGCTTTACAGTAACCACTGAAGCTTTCTTT. V is TRBV7-9 and J is TRBJ1-1; D not certain. V was shortened by 3 bases and J by 4 bases, with 9 bases between the two germline ends. This CDR3 has 13 amino acids. CDR1 and CDR2 from the germline V gene are SEHNR and FQNEAQ (reference sequence).

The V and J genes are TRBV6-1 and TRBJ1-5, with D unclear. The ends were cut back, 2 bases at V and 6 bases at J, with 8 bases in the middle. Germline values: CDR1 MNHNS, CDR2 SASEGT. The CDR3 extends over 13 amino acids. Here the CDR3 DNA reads TGTGCCAGCAGTGAACAGTTATTTCAGCCCCAGCATTTT. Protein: CASSEQLFQPQHF.

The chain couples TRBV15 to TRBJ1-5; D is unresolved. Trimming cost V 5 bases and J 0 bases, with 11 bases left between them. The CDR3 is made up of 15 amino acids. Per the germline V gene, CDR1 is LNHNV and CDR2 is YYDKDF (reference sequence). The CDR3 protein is CATSGRHLSNQPQHF. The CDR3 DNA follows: TGTGCCACCAGCGGAAGACACCTTAGCAATCAGCCCCAGCATTTT.